Presented here are 19 T cell receptor beta chains from one specimen sequenced in a study of cytomegalovirus exposure and HLA in healthy donors. The PCR used 60 Vbeta and 13 Jbeta primers. The protocol was immunoSEQ multiplex PCR, while the TCRdb copy is restricted to in-frame clones and leaves out a portion. The profile shows roughly 100,000 clones, 83% of them singletons. Sequenced input: PBMCs. The receptors derive from a young man in good health and CMV-seronegative.

V gene TRBV11-2 combines with J gene TRBJ2-5; 11 bases match TRBD1. J was trimmed by 5 bases and V by 1 base; bases with no gene match: 6. The CDR3 runs 16 residues. Germline V gene data show CDR1 as SGHAT and CDR2 as FQNNGV. The CDR3 coding sequence is TGTGCCAGCAGCTTAGGCCGGACAGGGGGCGCGGAGACCCAGTACTTC. It codes for CASSLGRTGGAETQYF.

The V call is TRBV6-6, the J call TRBJ2-5; 14 nucleotides line up with TRBD2. The V gene end was trimmed by 6 bases and the J gene end by 4 bases; junction bases not matched to a gene: 4. CDR1 and CDR2 (germline): MNHNY, SVGAGI (reference sequence). This CDR3 has 15 amino acids. The CDR3 is CASRTGLAGVETQYF. The CDR3 DNA reads TGTGCCAGCAGGACGGGACTAGCGGGAGTAGAGACCCAGTACTTC.

The rearrangement joins TRBV7-9 to TRBJ2-5; no clear D gene. V was trimmed by 5 bases and J by 0 bases, leaving 13 bases between them. The germline gives CDR1 SEHNR, CDR2 FQNEAQ (reference sequence). This CDR3 spans 15 amino acids. The CDR3 region has the DNA TGTGCCAGCAGCATCGGCGACCGGGACCAAGAGACCCAGTACTTC. It yields the protein CASSIGDRDQETQYF.

This sequence joins TRBV2 and TRBJ2-1; D might be TRBD1 (6 bases). Germline V gene data show CDR1 as SNHLY and CDR2 as FYNNEI. V gave up 5 bases and J gave up 0 bases, with 14 bases separating them. This CDR3 spans 16 amino acids. CDR3 sequence: CASSKQGPLSYNEQFF. DNA of the CDR3: TGTGCCAGCAGTAAACAGGGCCCCCTCTCCTACAATGAGCAGTTCTTC.

The gene calls are TRBV5-5 and TRBJ1-2; no clear D. V was shortened by 0 bases and J by 4 bases, with 10 bases between the two germline ends. The CDR3 covers 14 residues. Germline CDR1 reads SGHKS; CDR2 reads YYEKEE (reference sequence). The CDR3 region has the DNA TGTGCCAGCAGCTTGGATGCAGGCCGCTATGGCTACACCTTC. Amino acid sequence: CASSLDAGRYGYTF.

This chain links TRBV5-4 with TRBJ1-6; 10 bases match TRBD1. Germline lookup yields CDR1 SGHNT and CDR2 YYREEE (reference sequence). CDR3 size: 14 residues. With V trimmed by 7 bases and J by 9 bases, 7 bases remained unmatched. In DNA, the CDR3 is TGTGCCAGCCGTCCCGGGACAGGGGTTTCACCCCTCCACTTT. This sequence encodes CASRPGTGVSPLHF.

This clone has only one observation. This chain links TRBV29-1 with TRBJ2-3, with a weak D call TRBD2 (6 bases). Deletions cut 5 bases from V and 0 bases from J, with 18 bases between. The CDR3 is made up of 16 amino acids. Germline V lookup: CDR1 SQVTM, CDR2 ANQGSEA. CDR3 DNA: TGCAGCGTTTCTCACCTGGAGGGGCCTAGCACAGATACGCAGTATTTT. Protein sequence: CSVSHLEGPSTDTQYF.

The CDR3 sequence: CASHGQGTDTQYF. The CDR3 DNA follows: TGTGCCAGCCACGGACAGGGAACAGATACGCAGTATTTT. This chain links TRBV18 with TRBJ2-3; 8 bases map to TRBD1. J lost 3 bases, V lost 8 bases, and 4 bases had no gene match. The germline V gene encodes CDR1 KGHSH and CDR2 LQKENI. There are 13 residues in the CDR3.

J is TRBJ2-7 and V is TRBV6-1; no firm D call. The CDR3 contains 15 residues. In germline, CDR1 is MNHNS, CDR2 SASEGT. V lost 6 bases and J lost 2, with 17 bases in between. The CDR3 DNA sequence: TGTGCCAGCAGCGGGTACTCTTTCCCCACCTACGAGCAGTACTTC. This sequence encodes CASSGYSFPTYEQYF.

This chain links TRBV6-5 with TRBJ2-1, with 9 positions matching TRBD2. CDR3 size: 13 residues. Germline V lookup: CDR1 MNHEY, CDR2 SVGAGI. V lost 8 bases, J lost 9 bases, and 8 bases stayed unmatched. DNA of the CDR3: TGTGCCAGCTCTAGCGGGATTCGGGTTGAGCAGTTCTTC. Its protein product is CASSSGIRVEQFF.

The chain employs TRBV19 and TRBJ2-3; D gene uncertain. The V gene lost 1 base and the J gene lost 0 bases, with 8 bases spanning the gap. The CDR3 consists of 15 residues. Germline V gene lookup returns CDR1 LNHDA and CDR2 SQIVND (reference sequence). CDR3 sequence: CASSIGLSSTDTQYF. As DNA, the CDR3 is TGTGCCAGTAGTATAGGTCTATCTAGCACAGATACGCAGTATTTT.

The rearrangement links TRBV10-2 to TRBJ1-1; no clear D. Trimming took off 7 bases at V and 7 bases at J, with 13 bases between the two ends. From germline, CDR1 is WSHSY and CDR2 SAAADI. The CDR3 consists of 12 residues. CDR3 nucleotide sequence: TGCGCCAGCATCGGAGCCGCTGTTGAAGCTTTCTTT. Protein product: CASIGAAVEAFF.

This clone was picked up a small number of times. The chain couples TRBV19 to TRBJ2-1; the D gene is possibly TRBD1 (6 bases). Germline V CDR1 and CDR2: LNHDA, SQIVND (reference sequence). The CDR3 loop spans 13 amino acids. V was pared by 8 bases and J by 1 base, with 9 bases between. As DNA, the CDR3 is TGTGCCAGTGGGACACGTTCCTACAATGAGCAGTTCTTC. It is translated as CASGTRSYNEQFF.

This chain joins TRBV6-5 and TRBJ1-4; TRBD1 aligns across 9 bases. The V gene's germline CDR1 is MNHEY and CDR2 SVGAGI. The ends lost 4 bases at V and 5 bases at J; junction bases unmatched: 5. This CDR3 spans 15 amino acids. CDR3 nucleotides: TGTGCCAGCAGTTTGGGGGACAGGGCCAATGAAAAACTGTTTTTT. It encodes CASSLGDRANEKLFF.

The chain is built from TRBV9 and TRBJ1-1; 9 nucleotides agree with TRBD1. The CDR3 length is 14 residues. The V and J ends lost 0 bases and 8 bases, in that order; junction bases with no gene match: 5. From germline, CDR1 is SGDLS and CDR2 YYNGEE. For the CDR3, the DNA is TGTGCCAGCAGCGTAGGACAGGGGGAGGCAGAAGCTTTCTTT. It is translated as CASSVGQGEAEAFF. Full variable domain (rest looked up from reference TRBV9 and TRBJ1-1): DSGVTQTPKHLITATGQRVTLRCSPRSGDLSVYWYQQSLDQGLQFLIQYYNGEERAKGNILERFSAQQFPDLHSELNLSSLELGDSALYFCASSVGQGEAEAFFGQGTRLTVV.

The chain carries TRBV5-1 and TRBJ1-4, with 8 bases identical to TRBD1. Germline trimming cut 4 bases from V and 7 bases from J; bases unmatched to any gene: 9. Per the germline V gene, CDR1 is SGHRS and CDR2 is YFSETQ. The CDR3 has 15 residues. The CDR3 reads CASSDTGGITEKLFF. CDR3 bases: TGCGCCAGCAGCGATACAGGGGGAATCACTGAAAAACTGTTTTTT.

V and J are TRBV11-2 and TRBJ2-2, with 7 bases matching TRBD2. Germline V gives CDR1 SGHAT, CDR2 FQNNGV. The J segment lost 4 bases and the V segment lost 5 bases, leaving 10 bases of the junction unmatched. There are 16 residues in the CDR3. The CDR3 nucleotides are TGTGCCAGCAGCCGCCTTACCGGGAGGCCCACCGGGGAGCTGTTTTTT. Translated, it gives CASSRLTGRPTGELFF.

V is TRBV10-3 and J is TRBJ2-5, with 9 bases aligning to TRBD1. TRBJ2-7 matches the DNA end more closely, so the J call is doubtful. The CDR3 consists of 14 residues. Germline V lookup: CDR1 ENHRY, CDR2 SYGVKD. CDR3 sequence: CAISSGTGYNEQYF. The CDR3 nucleotides are TGTGCCATCAGCTCCGGGACAGGGTACAACGAGCAGTACTTC.

This rearrangement joins TRBV27 to TRBJ1-6, with a possible D match to TRBD1 (6 bases). V was clipped by 7 bases and J by 1 base, with 11 bases between them. The CDR3 is 15 residues long. Germline-derived CDR1 and CDR2 are MNHEY and SMNVEV (reference sequence). The CDR3 here is CASTTTGSYNSPLHF. CDR3 coding DNA: TGTGCCAGCACAACCACAGGGTCCTATAATTCACCCCTCCACTTT.